The clone carrying this T cell receptor beta chain has just a few counts. This entry is derived from a study of blood T cell repertoires in COVID-19. Germline V gives CDR1 SGHVS, CDR2 FQNEAQ. This CDR3 is 15 amino acids long. J gave up 0 bases and V 7 bases, and 6 bases lay outside the gene matches. Cohorts were assigned according to the clinical history that participants reported. Two negative PCRs, clearance, or symptom resolution characterized the recovered Cohort 3 donors. In the original workflow: Reference gene primer amplification yielded estimated nucleated cell counts. Data came from immunoSEQ multiplex PCR; TCRdb stores just in-frame clones and leaves some out. That table supplies the V and J calls and clone size; D and trimming were determined from the DNA. Of over 200,000 clones in the sample, approximately 90% are singletons; the top ten hold around 16%.

V usage is TRBV7-8 and J usage is TRBJ1-5; 7 nucleotides agree with TRBD1. The TCR was taken from a man aged 18 to 29 who had recovered from COVID-19. The sample was PBMCs or T cells enriched from blood (not recorded which). The CDR3 is CASTMGQYSNQPQHF. As DNA, the CDR3 is TGTGCCAGCACCATGGGACAGTATAGCAATCAGCCCCAGCATTTT.